Listed below are T cell receptor beta chains from one sample, sequenced in a study of CD8 T cells in Susac syndrome. TCRdb redid the calling of the immunoSEQ multiplex PCR reads with MiXCR, one entry per CDR3 protein. The sample contains 180,000 or so distinct CDR3 sequences, just under 95% of which appear only once. Sequenced sample: CD4+ T cells from PBMCs. These receptors were collected from a human donor in good health. CDR3s include the opening cysteine and the closing phenylalanine or tryptophan. The D gene is left open where the match is weak. Expanded clones get a size class; other rows say once, few or many, or leave the size out.

>.|TRBV30|.|TRBJ1-4
TGTGCCTGGAGTAAAACCAGGGCTGAAAAACTGTTTTTT
CAWSKTRAEKLFF
>TRBD1|TRBV30|.|TRBJ1-4
TGTGCCTGGAGTCCCCGGGACAGGGACGGAAAACTGTTTTTT
CAWSPRDRDGKLFF
>.|TRBV18|.|TRBJ1-1
TGTGCCAGCTCACAGAGCAGGCAACTTGAAGCTTTCTTT
CASSQSRQLEAFF
>TRBD2|TRBV29-1|.|TRBJ2-3
TGCAGCTCAGAGGGGACTAGCGGGAGTGGGGTCTGGGTGCAGTATTTT
CSSEGTSGSGVWVQYF
>.|TRBV12-3/TRBV12-4|.|TRBJ2-1
TGTGCCAGCAGGTATCAGGGACGGAGGACGGATGAGCAGTTCTTC
CASRYQGRRTDEQFF
>TRBD2|TRBV24-1|.|TRBJ2-1
TGTGCCACCAGTGATATAGCGGGGAACTACAATGAGCAGTTCTTC
CATSDIAGNYNEQFF
>TRBD1|TRBV28|once|TRBJ1-1
TGTGCCAGCAGTCCCCCCGAGTTCCGGGACAGGGGGCGATGGAACACTGAAGCTTTCTTT
CASSPPEFRDRGRWNTEAFF
>.|TRBV19|.|TRBJ1-2
TGTGCCACCAAAGTTGGGGGGCCGAACTATGGCTACACCTTC
CATKVGGPNYGYTF
>.|TRBV18|.|TRBJ2-1
TGTGCCAGCTCACCAAAAGGGGGTGAGCAGTTCTTC
CASSPKGGEQFF
>TRBD2|TRBV29-1|.|TRBJ2-1
TGCAGCGACCGAACTAGCGGGAGCTACAATGAGCAGTTCTTC
CSDRTSGSYNEQFF
>TRBD1|TRBV4-2|.|TRBJ1-2
TGTGCCAGCAGCCCGAGACAGGGGCACGATGGCTACACCTTC
CASSPRQGHDGYTF
>TRBD1|TRBV29-1|.|TRBJ1-4
TGCAGGACAGGGTGGGCTGAAAAACTGTTTTTT
CRTGWAEKLFF
>.|TRBV7-2|few|TRBJ2-1
TGTGCCAGCAGCCGGGCCTCCTACAATGAGCAGTTCTTC
CASSRASYNEQFF
>TRBD2|TRBV7-2|.|TRBJ2-1
TGTGCCAGCAGAAAAACGGGACTAGCGTCCGATGAGCAGTTCTTC
CASRKTGLASDEQFF
>TRBD1|TRBV19|.|TRBJ2-5
TGTGCCAGTAGTATTGGGCGACAGGGGACCAAGACCCAGTACTTC
CASSIGRQGTKTQYF
>TRBD1|TRBV18|.|TRBJ2-3
TGTGCCAGCTCACCAAGGACAGGGGGAGATACGCAGTATTTT
CASSPRTGGDTQYF
>TRBD2|TRBV3-1|.|TRBJ2-1
TGTGCCAGCAGCCTACGTAGAGCGGGGATCTTCAATGAGCAGTTCTTC
CASSLRRAGIFNEQFF
>.|TRBV2|.|TRBJ1-1
TGTGCCAGCACTCTCGGGGAGGGCACTGAAGCTTTCTTT
CASTLGEGTEAFF
>.|TRBV29-1|.|TRBJ2-7
TGCAGCGTTGAGCTAAGACGAAGGGAGCAGTACTTC
CSVELRRREQYF
>.|TRBV12-3/TRBV12-4|.|TRBJ2-5
TGTGCCAGCAGTAGCACGGGGGATGGAGAGACCCAGTACTTC
CASSSTGDGETQYF
>.|TRBV30|.|TRBJ1-1
TGTGCCTGGATCAGGGAGGGCACTGAAGCTTTCTTT
CAWIREGTEAFF
>.|TRBV20-1|.|TRBJ1-1
TGCAGTGCTAGGCCCCCGCGAAGAGGGCTCATGAACACTGAAGCTTTCTTT
CSARPPRRGLMNTEAFF